This T cell receptor beta chain was identified in a study of human T cells and chemical hapten exposure. Time point reported: patch test 2, 6 weeks after DPC sensitization. Documented treatment: therapeutic diphenylcyclopropenone sensitization with weekly scalp DPC. CDR3 length: 14 residues. Trimming took off 1 base at V and 8 bases at J, with 11 bases between the two ends. The V gene's germline CDR1 is LGHNA and CDR2 YNFKEQ. One entry per CDR3 protein results from TCRdb running MiXCR on the RACE reads. This table holds roughly 92,000 distinct CDR3 sequences, about an eighth found once. Sequencing used whole blood, obtained in connection with sensitization to the hapten diphenylcyclopropenone (DPC). The source is a woman aged 40 to 55 with alopecia areata. Some clones in this sample may be carry-over from other donors' samples. The J gene is TRBJ1-4, the V gene TRBV4-2; TRBD1 is a possible D gene (5 bases). The CDR3 here is CASSQARVGEKLFF. In DNA form, the CDR3 reads TGTGCCAGCAGCCAAGCCAGGGTTGGGGAAAAACTGTTTTTT.